The sequence of this TCR beta chain was determined in a study of blood T cells in healthy people across ages. Through a sample-barcoded 5' primer and a J-beta primer mix, a second PCR was run for roughly 7 to 11 cycles. TCRdb processed the 5' RACE reads anew with MiXCR; each CDR3 protein has one entry. The sample carries more than 650,000 distinct CDR3 sequences, about a quarter recorded once. These records were also assigned to another study, of T cells of mothers and their children.

The TCR sequence derives from a boy younger than 18 in good health. Material: blood.

CDR3 protein: CASSEVSRSGTGPRYGYTF. The CDR3 DNA reads as TGTGCCAGCAGTGAAGTTAGTCGGTCGGGGACAGGGCCCCGCTATGGCTACACCTTC. The chain has TRBV6-1 and TRBJ1-2; TRBD1 agrees at 9 bases. There are 19 residues in the CDR3. J lost 4 bases, V lost 1 base, and 16 bases had no gene match. Germline assignment: CDR1 MNHNS and CDR2 SASEGT.